This record looks at one TCR beta chain sequence and its context. The target antigen is unknown. This entry belongs to a study of T-cell reconstitution after alpha-beta-depleted transplantation in children. V lost 0 bases to trimming and J lost 4 bases, with 6 bases between them. The CDR3 has 14 residues. The V gene's germline CDR1 is SEHNR and CDR2 FQNEAQ (reference sequence). Study results and limitations: Surviving recipient T cells and thymic progenitors underlay high day-60 TCRbeta diversity in some patients. Several hundred graft clones that had expanded were reportedly the source of alpha-beta T cells about two months after transplant.

It was with unique molecular identifiers that the TCRbeta library was prepared. From the PCR reads, TCRdb called clonotypes with MiXCR, one entry per CDR3 protein. Among hundreds of thousands of distinct CDR3 sequences, 16% were seen once, and the ten largest hold just under 5%. The specimen was PBMCs, mostly from graft donor cells, collected 360 days after TCRalphabeta/CD19-depleted stem cell transplant. This TCR derives from a male patient younger than 18 who had a stem cell transplant for acute lymphoblastic leukemia, so the T cells may come from the graft donor. The chain couples TRBV7-9 to TRBJ1-4; D is undetermined. The CDR3 bases are TGTGCCAGCAGCTTAGCTTCCGTTAATGAAAAACTGTTTTTT. Translation gives CASSLASVNEKLFF. Full variable domain (rest looked up from reference TRBV7-9 and TRBJ1-4): DTGVSQNPRHKITKRGQNVTFRCDPISEHNRLYWYRQTLGQGPEFLTYFQNEAQLEKSRLLSDRFSAERPKGSFSTLEIQRTEQGDSAMYLCASSLASVNEKLFFGSGTQLSVL.